Presented here are 21 T cell receptor beta chains from one specimen sequenced in a study of blood T cells in healthy people across ages (dated by TCRdb to between 2014 and 2017). Receptor amplification or capture employed 5' RACE. For sequencing, an Illumina HiSeq 2500 was employed. A second PCR of about 6 to 11 cycles was performed with a sample-barcoded 5' primer and a J-beta primer mix. TCRdb took the public reads, trimmed them with fastp at Q25, ran MiXCR for clone calling and kept in-frame beta chains. All rows with the same CDR3 protein become a single entry with the most common DNA and genes. This sample holds 550,000 to 800,000 distinct CDR3 sequences; under 25% were observed only once. The ten largest clones take up under 4% of the sample. The sequenced sample was blood. The receptors derive from a man in his 70s in good health.

The gene calls are TRBV14 and TRBJ2-1, with TRBD2 matching 10 bases. CDR1 and CDR2 from the germline V gene are SGHDN and FVKESK. The CDR3 sequence is 23 residues long. With V trimmed by 1 base and J by 1 base, 22 bases remained unmatched. This CDR3 is CASSQGLALAGLPVALSYNEQFF. Here the CDR3 DNA reads TGTGCCAGCAGCCAAGGGTTAGCACTAGCGGGACTCCCAGTGGCACTGTCCTACAATGAGCAGTTCTTC.

The sample holds a few counts of this clonotype. The chain combines TRBV7-3 with TRBJ2-5; 13 nucleotides match TRBD2. The ends lost 5 bases at V and 2 bases at J; junction bases unmatched: 5. Germline CDR1 and CDR2: SGHTA and FQGTGA. The CDR3 spans 16 residues. CDR3 in DNA: TGTGCCAGCAGCCAGACTAGCGGGAGGCTGCAAGAGACCCAGTACTTC. This sequence encodes CASSQTSGRLQETQYF.

The chain combines TRBV5-1 with TRBJ2-7; 8 bases fit TRBD2. Germline lookup yields CDR1 SGHRS and CDR2 YFSETQ. V gave up 2 bases and J gave up 2 bases; unmatched junction bases: 9. The CDR3 covers 16 residues. This CDR3 is CASSFFSSGSPYEQYF. For the CDR3, the DNA is TGCGCCAGCAGCTTCTTTTCTAGCGGGTCCCCCTACGAGCAGTACTTC.

The chain employs TRBV7-3 and TRBJ2-2, with D possibly TRBD2 on 5 matching bases. V was shortened by 3 bases and J by 6 bases, with 14 bases between the two germline ends. The CDR3 has 15 residues. CDR1 and CDR2 from the germline V gene are SGHTA and FQGTGA. In DNA, the CDR3 is TGTGCCAGCAGCTTTACAGCGGCGAAGGCCGGGGAGCTGTTTTTT. Translating it yields CASSFTAAKAGELFF.

The sample holds a few counts of this clonotype. The V and J genes are TRBV7-9 and TRBJ2-7; no clear D gene. The CDR3 contains 14 residues. Germline lookup yields CDR1 SEHNR and CDR2 FQNEAQ (reference sequence). Trimming removed 5 bases at V and 2 bases at J, with 13 bases between. CDR3 protein: CASSANSKPYEQYF. In DNA form, the CDR3 reads TGTGCCAGCAGCGCCAACAGTAAACCCTACGAGCAGTACTTC.

This clonotype occurred many times. The gene calls are TRBV7-9 and TRBJ1-1; D gene uncertain. CDR1 and CDR2 (germline): SEHNR, FQNEAQ (reference sequence). This CDR3 region has 12 residues. V lost 1 base to trimming and J lost 8 bases, with 8 bases between them. CDR3 sequence: CASSLDLAEAFF. The CDR3 DNA reads TGTGCCAGCAGCTTAGATCTCGCCGAAGCTTTCTTT.

The CDR3 nucleotides read TGTGCCAGCAGCCCGCAAGCTATGACCGACAATGAGCAGTTCTTC. Its translation is CASSPQAMTDNEQFF. The V gene is TRBV7-2, the J gene TRBJ2-1; D is ambiguous. Per the germline V gene, CDR1 is SGHTA and CDR2 is FQGNSA. This CDR3 comprises 15 residues. V was trimmed by 5 bases and J by 5 bases, leaving 16 bases between them.

This clonotype has more than one count but fewer than ten. This CDR3 reads CASSQDGDSSYNEQFF. As DNA, the CDR3 is TGTGCCAGCAGCCAAGATGGGGATAGCTCCTACAATGAGCAGTTCTTC. The chain links TRBV3-1 to TRBJ2-1; D uncertain. V was clipped by 0 bases and J by 0 bases, with 9 bases between them. This CDR3 spans 16 amino acids. CDR1 is LGHDT, CDR2 YNNKEL, per germline (reference sequence).

The V and J genes are TRBV18 and TRBJ1-1; D is uncertain. The V gene lost 5 bases and the J gene lost 1 base, with 8 bases spanning the gap. The CDR3 has 13 residues. Germline V gene data show CDR1 as KGHSH and CDR2 as LQKENI. The CDR3 nucleotides read TGTGCCAGCTCAACCTCCAGGAACACTGAAGCTTTCTTT. Its protein is CASSTSRNTEAFF.

V is TRBV6-2 or TRBV6-3 and J is TRBJ2-7; 10 nucleotides line up with TRBD2. This CDR3 has 17 amino acids. Unmatched junction bases numbered 6, after V lost 1 base and J lost 0 bases. The V gene's germline CDR1 is MNHEY and CDR2 SVGEGT. The CDR3 here is CASSYFDSGRSSYEQYF. DNA of the CDR3: TGTGCCAGCAGTTACTTTGATAGCGGGAGGAGCTCCTACGAGCAGTACTTC.

This rearrangement joins TRBV18 to TRBJ2-1; 12 positions agree with TRBD2. Germline lookup yields CDR1 KGHSH and CDR2 LQKENI. The CDR3 contains 14 residues. V dropped 5 bases and J dropped 7; count of bases not matched to a gene: 3. The CDR3 spells CASSASGRGNEQFF. As DNA, the CDR3 is TGTGCCAGCTCAGCTAGCGGGAGGGGGAATGAGCAGTTCTTC.

The V and J genes are TRBV12-3 or TRBV12-4 and TRBJ2-5; tentative D call: TRBD1 (6 bases). With the DNA end fitting TRBJ2-7 better, the J assignment may be wrong. The CDR3 is made up of 14 amino acids. CDR3 residues: CASRDSGLTYEQYF. The CDR3 DNA follows: TGTGCCAGCAGGGACAGCGGACTCACCTACGAGCAGTACTTC.

This clonotype was picked up a small number of times. The V gene is TRBV7-2, the J gene TRBJ2-5, with TRBD2 identical over 9 bases. This CDR3 region has 13 residues. Germline assignment: CDR1 SGHTA and CDR2 FQGNSA. Trimming removed 7 bases from V and 5 bases from J; junction bases left unmatched: 5. In DNA form, the CDR3 reads TGTGCCAGCAACTCGGGACTAGCTGAGACCCAGTACTTC. This codes for CASNSGLAETQYF.

This clonotype was observed a few times. J is TRBJ2-1 and V is TRBV4-1, with D hard to call. The CDR3 loop spans 13 amino acids. Germline V CDR1 and CDR2: MGHRA, YSYEKL. Trimming left V 1 base short and J 6 bases short, with 7 bases between. This CDR3 is CASSQAGGNEQFF. CDR3 coding DNA: TGCGCCAGCAGCCAAGCGGGCGGCAATGAGCAGTTCTTC.

This clonotype was counted between two and nine times. The junction does not match germline at one end; this may be a read error. The chain uses TRBV4-3 and TRBJ2-7, with 8 bases fitting TRBD1. The CDR3 extends over 15 amino acids. The germline CDR1 and CDR2 sequences are LGHNA and YSLEER. The CDR3 sequence is CAGSHSDRAEYEQYF. CDR3 nucleotides: TGCGCCGGCAGCCACTCGGACAGGGCCGAATACGAGCAGTACTTC.

This chain links TRBV10-2 with TRBJ2-5; 8 bases are a match to TRBD2. The J call is doubtful: the DNA matches TRBJ2-7 better. Germline V gene sequence: CDR1 WSHSY, CDR2 SAAADI. The CDR3 is 15 amino acids. In nucleotides, the CDR3 is TGCGCCAGCGCAGGGGCGGGAGGACTCTCCTACGAGCAGTACTTC. It specifies CASAGAGGLSYEQYF.

This clonotype was detected a few times. The chain has TRBV28 and TRBJ2-7; D ambiguous. With 7 bases removed from V and 3 bases from J, the gap between germline ends came to 7 bases. There are 11 residues in the CDR3. From germline, CDR1 is MDHEN and CDR2 SYDVKM. In nucleotides, the CDR3 is TGTGCCAGCACTGCCCTCTACGAGCAGTACTTC. Protein sequence: CASTALYEQYF.

The chain has TRBV28 and TRBJ2-5; 10 nucleotides align to TRBD2. The J call is in doubt because the DNA end fits TRBJ2-1 better. The CDR3 length is 15 residues. Germline assignment: CDR1 MDHEN and CDR2 SYDVKM. In nucleotides, the CDR3 is TGTGCCAGCAGTCCTAGCGGGAGCGGGTACAATGAGCAGTTCTTC. It translates to CASSPSGSGYNEQFF.

The chain joins TRBV20-1 to TRBJ2-2; 10 bases align to TRBD1. The CDR3 contains 14 residues. Germline V gene lookup returns CDR1 DFQATT and CDR2 SNEGSKA (reference sequence). Germline trimming cut 6 bases from V and 7 bases from J; bases unmatched to any gene: 8. As DNA, the CDR3 is TGCAGTGCGCGCGAGACAGGGGGCAACGGGGAGCTGTTTTTT. Residues: CSARETGGNGELFF.

The chain recombines TRBV29-1 with TRBJ2-5, with a weak D call TRBD2 (6 bases). TRBJ2-7 explains the end of the DNA better; the J call may be wrong. Germline values: CDR1 SQVTM, CDR2 ANQGSEA. The CDR3 extends over 15 amino acids. This CDR3 is CSVEVGGVPLYEQYF. The CDR3 DNA follows: TGCAGCGTTGAAGTCGGCGGGGTGCCCTTGTACGAGCAGTACTTC.

This rearrangement joins TRBV6-5 to TRBJ1-1; 9 bases align to TRBD1. Germline V CDR1 and CDR2: MNHEY, SVGAGI. V shed 2 bases, J shed 6 bases, and the junction held 4 bases outside the gene matches. This CDR3 comprises 14 residues. The CDR3 sequence: CASSYAGTGSEAFF. DNA of the CDR3: TGTGCCAGCAGTTACGCCGGGACAGGGTCTGAAGCTTTCTTT.